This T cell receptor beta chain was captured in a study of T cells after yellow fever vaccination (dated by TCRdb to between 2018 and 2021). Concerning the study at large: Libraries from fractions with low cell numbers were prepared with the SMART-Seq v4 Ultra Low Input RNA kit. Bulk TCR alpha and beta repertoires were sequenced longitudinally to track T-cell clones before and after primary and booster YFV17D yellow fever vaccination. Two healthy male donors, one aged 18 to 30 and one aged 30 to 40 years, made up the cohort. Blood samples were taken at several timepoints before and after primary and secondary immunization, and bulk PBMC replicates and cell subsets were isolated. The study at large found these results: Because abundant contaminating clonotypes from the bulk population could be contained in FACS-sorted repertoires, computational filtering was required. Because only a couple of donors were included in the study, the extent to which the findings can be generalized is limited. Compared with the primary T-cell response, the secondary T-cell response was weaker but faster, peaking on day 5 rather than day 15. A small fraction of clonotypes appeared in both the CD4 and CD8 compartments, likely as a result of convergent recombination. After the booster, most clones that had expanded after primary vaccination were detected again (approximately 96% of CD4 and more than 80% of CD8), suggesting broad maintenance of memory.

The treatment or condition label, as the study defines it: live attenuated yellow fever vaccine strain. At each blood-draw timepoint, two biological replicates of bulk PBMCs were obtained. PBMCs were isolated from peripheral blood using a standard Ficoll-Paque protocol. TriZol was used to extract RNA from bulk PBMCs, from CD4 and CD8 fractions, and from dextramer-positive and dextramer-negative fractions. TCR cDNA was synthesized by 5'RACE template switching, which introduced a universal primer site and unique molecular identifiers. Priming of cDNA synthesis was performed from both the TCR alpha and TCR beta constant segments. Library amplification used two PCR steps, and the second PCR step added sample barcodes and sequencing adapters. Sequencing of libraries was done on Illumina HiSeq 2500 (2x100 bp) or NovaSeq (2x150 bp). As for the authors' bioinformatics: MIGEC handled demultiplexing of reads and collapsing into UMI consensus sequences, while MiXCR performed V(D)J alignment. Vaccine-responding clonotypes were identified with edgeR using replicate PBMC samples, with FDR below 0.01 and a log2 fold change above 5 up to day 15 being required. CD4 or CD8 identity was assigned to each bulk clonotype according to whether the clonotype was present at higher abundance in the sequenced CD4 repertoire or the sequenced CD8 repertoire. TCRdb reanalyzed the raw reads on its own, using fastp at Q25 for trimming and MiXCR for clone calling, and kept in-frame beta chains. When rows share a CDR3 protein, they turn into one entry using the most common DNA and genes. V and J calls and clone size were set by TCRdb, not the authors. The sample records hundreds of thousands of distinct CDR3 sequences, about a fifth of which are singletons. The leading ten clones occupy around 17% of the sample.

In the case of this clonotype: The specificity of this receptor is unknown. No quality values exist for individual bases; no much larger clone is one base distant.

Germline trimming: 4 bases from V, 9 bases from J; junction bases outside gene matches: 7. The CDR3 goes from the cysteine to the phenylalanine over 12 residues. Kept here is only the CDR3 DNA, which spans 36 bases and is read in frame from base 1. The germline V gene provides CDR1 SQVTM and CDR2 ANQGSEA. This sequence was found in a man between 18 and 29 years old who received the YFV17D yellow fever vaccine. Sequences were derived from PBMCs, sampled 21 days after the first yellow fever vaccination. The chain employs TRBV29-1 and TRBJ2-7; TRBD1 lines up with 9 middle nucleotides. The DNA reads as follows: TGCAGCGTTGCCTCGGGACAGGGAGGGCAGTACTTC. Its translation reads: CSVASGQGGQYF.